This record covers a single TCR beta chain. The antigen is unknown. The source of the sample is a study of cytomegalovirus exposure and HLA in healthy donors. Study results and caveats: Later genetic work tied a missense DCLRE1C variant to beta-chain V and J trimming. Certain indistinguishable V segments, among them TRBV6-2 and TRBV6-3, were excluded.

A multiplex PCR was run with 60 Vbeta primers and 13 Jbeta primers. In the original analysis: Unique TCR beta chains numbered roughly 83 million in a later analysis, with roughly 10 million shared. The method was immunoSEQ multiplex PCR; TCRdb's version includes in-frame clones alone and lacks a portion of them. V and J calls and clone size are those listed in that table; D and trimming were worked out from the DNA. The sample holds tens of thousands of clones, around 76% seen once. The V end was cut by 0 bases, the J end by 5 bases, with 9 bases between. CDR1 and CDR2 (germline): SGHRS, YFSETQ. This CDR3 has 14 amino acids.

This rearrangement joins TRBV5-1 to TRBJ2-1; D is possibly TRBD2 (5 bases). This clonotype was obtained from a woman between 25 and 40 years old in good health and CMV-seropositive. The specimen was PBMCs. This chain's CDR3 is CASSLVHGNNEQFF. CDR3 bases: TGCGCCAGCAGCTTGGTCCACGGGAACAATGAGCAGTTCTTC.